This section outlines one TCR beta chain sequence together with its context. As yet, its antigen is unknown. In germline, CDR1 is LGHDT, CDR2 YNNKEL (reference sequence). The CDR3 has 16 residues. The sample comes from a study of T cells expressing NK-cell markers. Study at large: Seropositivity for HCMV was found in seven of the eight sequenced donors, with one seronegative. Study-wide points: In five or six donors, dominant CD3+CD56+NKG2C+ clonotypes ranked among the top 10 CD8+ clonotypes.

From the 5' RACE reads, TCRdb lists one entry per CDR3 protein and no DNA. This table holds about 260,000 distinct CDR3 sequences. This sequence was found in a woman aged 18-70 years in good health. The sequenced sample consisted of blood T cells: a sorted CD56 or NKG2C T cell subset, CD4+ or CD8+ T cells, or bulk PBMC T cells (not recorded which). V and J are TRBV3-1 and TRBJ2-1; lacking DNA, the TRBD1 call made by TCRdb goes unchecked. This chain's CDR3 is CASSQVPSSRGNEQFF.